The clone carrying this T cell receptor beta chain was detected many times. Its matching antigen is unknown. Every isolated RNA sample was fully reverse transcribed, so sequencing captured expressed TCRB transcripts. Some clones are missing from TCRdb's copy, which holds only in-frame ones; the method was immunoSEQ multiplex PCR. This table holds about 150,000 clones, approximately 8.1% found once. The data derive from a study of beta chain features in type 1 diabetes. Findings and limits, study-wide: Moderate but significant shortening of TCRB CDR3s was recorded in all four CD4+ subsets from Type 1 diabetes patients. Sequencing of cDNA might inflate the share of cells that strongly express TCR.

In germline, CDR1 is SGHRS, CDR2 YFSETQ. The V end was cut by 0 bases, the J end by 10 bases, with 16 bases between. CDR3 length: 15 residues. V usage is TRBV5-1 and J usage is TRBJ1-4, with D uncertain. The sequence was collected from a man younger than 35 with type 1 diabetes. Input material: central memory CD4+ T cells from blood. CDR3 in DNA: TGCGCCAGCAGCTTGGAAGGGTCGATGGAGGGAAAACTGTTTTTT. Amino acid sequence: CASSLEGSMEGKLFF.